This TCR beta chain appears in the sequencing data of a study of blood T cell repertoires in COVID-19. Overall study: Samples came from the United States, Italy and Spain, spanning acute and convalescent COVID-19. PBMCs, B-cell-depleted T cells, or T cells provided the cDNA or gDNA that made up the material.

Only in-frame clones appear in the TCRdb table, and some are missing; sequencing was by immunoSEQ multiplex PCR. The profile covers approximately 470,000 clones, with approximately 85% appearing a single time and about 3% taken by the ten largest. The CDR3 runs 14 residues. V dropped 2 bases and J dropped 1; count of bases not matched to a gene: 1. Germline V gene data show CDR1 as MNHEY and CDR2 as SMNVEV (reference sequence). The chain carries TRBV27 and TRBJ1-1; TRBD1 matches 7 bases. The sequenced material came from peripheral blood. This TCR came from a human donor in a cohort sampled during active COVID-19. CDR3 nucleotides: TGTGCCAGCAGTTTAGACAGGGAGAACACTGAAGCTTTCTTT. Residues: CASSLDRENTEAFF.